The clone carrying this T cell receptor (beta chain) appeared a single time. Assay used: immunoSEQ multiplex PCR; TCRdb lists only in-frame clones, some missing. Among some 250,000 clones listed, approximately 90% were seen once. The V gene's germline CDR1 is SGHDT and CDR2 YYEEEE. The CDR3 length is 13 residues. The V and J ends lost 3 bases and 6 bases respectively, with 12 bases between them. The entry originates in a study of blood T cell repertoires in COVID-19. Material for sequencing was peripheral blood. The sequence was obtained from a woman in her forties who had recovered from COVID-19. The chain carries TRBV5-6 and TRBJ1-2; D is uncertain. CDR3 sequence reads: CASSSTGIDGYTF. For the CDR3, the DNA is TGTGCCAGCAGCTCGACCGGGATCGATGGCTACACCTTC.